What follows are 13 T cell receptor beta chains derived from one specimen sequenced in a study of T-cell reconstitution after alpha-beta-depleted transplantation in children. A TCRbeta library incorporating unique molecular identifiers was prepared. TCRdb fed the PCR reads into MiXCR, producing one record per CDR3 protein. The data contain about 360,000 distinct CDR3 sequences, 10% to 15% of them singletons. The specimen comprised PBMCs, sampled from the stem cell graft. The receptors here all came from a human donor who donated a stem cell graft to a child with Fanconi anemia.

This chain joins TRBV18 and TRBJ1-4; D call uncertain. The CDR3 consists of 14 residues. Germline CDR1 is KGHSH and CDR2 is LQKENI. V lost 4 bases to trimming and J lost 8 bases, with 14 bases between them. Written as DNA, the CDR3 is TGTGCCAGCTCACGATTGGGCGGGGAGGAAAAACTGTTTTTT. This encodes CASSRLGGEEKLFF.

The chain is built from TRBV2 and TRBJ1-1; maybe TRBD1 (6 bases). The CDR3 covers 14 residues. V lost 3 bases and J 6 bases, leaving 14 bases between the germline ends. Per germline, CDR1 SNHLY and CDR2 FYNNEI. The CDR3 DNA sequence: TGTGCCAGCAGTGAGATTGGGGGGCTGGCTGAAGCTTTCTTT. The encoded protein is CASSEIGGLAEAFF.

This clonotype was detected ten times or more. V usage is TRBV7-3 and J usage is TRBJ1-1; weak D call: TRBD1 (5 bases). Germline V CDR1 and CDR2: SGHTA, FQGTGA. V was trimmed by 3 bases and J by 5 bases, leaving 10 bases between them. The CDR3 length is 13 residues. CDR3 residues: CASSFQPGTEAFF. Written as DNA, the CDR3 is TGTGCCAGCAGCTTTCAGCCAGGGACTGAAGCTTTCTTT.

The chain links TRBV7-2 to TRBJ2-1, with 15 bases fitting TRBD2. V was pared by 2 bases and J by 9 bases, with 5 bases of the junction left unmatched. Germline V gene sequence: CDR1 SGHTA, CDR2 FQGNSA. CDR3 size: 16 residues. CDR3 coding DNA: TGTGCCAGCAGCTTATGGACTAGCGGGGGGGCATCTGAGCAGTTCTTC. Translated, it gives CASSLWTSGGASEQFF. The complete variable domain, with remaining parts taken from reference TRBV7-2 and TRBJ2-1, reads GAGVSQSPSNKVTEKGKDVELRCDPISGHTALYWYRQSLGQGLEFLIYFQGNSAPDKSGLPSDRFSAERTGGSVSTLTIQRTQQEDSAVYLCASSLWTSGGASEQFFGPGTRLTVL.

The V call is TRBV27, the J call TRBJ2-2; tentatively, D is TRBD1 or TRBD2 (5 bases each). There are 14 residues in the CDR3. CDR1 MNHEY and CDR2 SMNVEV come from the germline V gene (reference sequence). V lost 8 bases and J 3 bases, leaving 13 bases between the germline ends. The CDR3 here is CASSGTADTGELFF. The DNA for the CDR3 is TGTGCCAGCTCGGGGACCGCGGACACCGGGGAGCTGTTTTTT.

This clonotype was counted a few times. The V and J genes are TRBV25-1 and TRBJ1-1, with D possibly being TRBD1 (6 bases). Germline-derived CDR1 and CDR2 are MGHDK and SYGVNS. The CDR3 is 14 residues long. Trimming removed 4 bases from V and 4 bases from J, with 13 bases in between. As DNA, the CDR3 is TGTGCCAGCAGTGGAGGGGGGTCCGGCACTGAAGCTTTCTTT. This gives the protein CASSGGGSGTEAFF.

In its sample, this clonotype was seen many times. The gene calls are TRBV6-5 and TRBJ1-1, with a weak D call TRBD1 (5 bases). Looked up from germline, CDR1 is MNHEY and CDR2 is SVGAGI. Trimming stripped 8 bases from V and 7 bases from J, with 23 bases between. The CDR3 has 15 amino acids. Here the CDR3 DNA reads TGTGCCAGCGCACTTCGGGACCCTGGAATGAGTGAAGCTTTCTTT. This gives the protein CASALRDPGMSEAFF.

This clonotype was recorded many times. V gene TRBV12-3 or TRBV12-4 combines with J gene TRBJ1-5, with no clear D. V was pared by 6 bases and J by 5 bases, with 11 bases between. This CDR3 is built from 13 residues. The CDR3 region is CASSLKADQPQHF. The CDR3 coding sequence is TGTGCCAGCAGCCTAAAGGCGGATCAGCCCCAGCATTTT.

CDR3 loop: CSASQYGTATDTQYF. CDR3 coding DNA: TGCAGTGCTTCGCAATACGGGACAGCCACAGATACGCAGTATTTT. V is TRBV20-1 and J is TRBJ2-3; TRBD1 matches 7 bases. The CDR3 runs to 15 residues. The germline V gene has CDR1 DFQATT and CDR2 SNEGSKA (reference sequence). After removal of 5 bases from V and 2 bases from J, the junction contained 10 bases not matched to a gene.

The CDR3 reads CASSYSGLTFF. The CDR3 DNA sequence: TGTGCCAGCAGTTACTCCGGGCTAACTTTCTTT. The chain has TRBV6-5 and TRBJ1-1; D call uncertain. Trimming took 0 bases from V and 12 from J, leaving 8 bases between them. The germline CDR1 and CDR2 sequences are MNHEY and SVGAGI. This CDR3 contains 11 residues.

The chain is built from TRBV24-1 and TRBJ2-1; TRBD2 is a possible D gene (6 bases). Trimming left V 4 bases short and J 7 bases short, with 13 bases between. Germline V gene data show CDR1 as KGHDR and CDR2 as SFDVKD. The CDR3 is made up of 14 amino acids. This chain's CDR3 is CATSDPPAGNEQFF. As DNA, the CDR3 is TGTGCCACCAGTGACCCCCCTGCGGGGAATGAGCAGTTCTTC.

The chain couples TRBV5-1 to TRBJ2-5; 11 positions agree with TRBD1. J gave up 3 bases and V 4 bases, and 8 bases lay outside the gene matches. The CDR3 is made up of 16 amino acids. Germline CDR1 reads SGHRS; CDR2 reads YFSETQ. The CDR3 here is CASSPRTGGHEETQYF. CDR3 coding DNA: TGCGCCAGCAGCCCGAGGACAGGGGGCCATGAAGAGACCCAGTACTTC.

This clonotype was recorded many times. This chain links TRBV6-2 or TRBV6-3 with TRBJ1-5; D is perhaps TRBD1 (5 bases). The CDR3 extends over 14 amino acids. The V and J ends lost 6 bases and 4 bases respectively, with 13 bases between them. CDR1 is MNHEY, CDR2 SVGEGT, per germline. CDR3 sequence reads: CASSYGAGNQPQHF. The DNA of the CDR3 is TGTGCCAGCAGCTACGGGGCAGGTAATCAGCCCCAGCATTTT.